This T cell receptor beta chain stems from a study of response to subunit inactivated influenza vaccine. Findings and limits, study-wide: That few new T cells are recruited by each seasonal influenza vaccination was the authors' suggestion.

In the case of this clonotype: Its matching antigen is unknown.

TCRdb re-analysed the RT-PCR reads in MiXCR, keeping a single row per CDR3 protein. The sample lists about 830,000 distinct CDR3 sequences, about 18% occurring once. This CDR3 spans 12 amino acids. V shed 0 bases and J shed 10 bases, with 6 bases lying between them. Germline CDR1 LGHDT, CDR2 YNNKEL (reference sequence). Sequenced here: PBMCs from blood, sampled more than 4 days after vaccination. The chain employs TRBV3-1 and TRBJ1-4; D may be TRBD1 (5 bases). The TCR originated in a man in his fifties or sixties who received an inactivated influenza vaccine. This CDR3 reads CASSQEGRKLFF. The DNA of the CDR3 is TGTGCCAGCAGCCAAGAGGGGCGAAAACTGTTTTTT. The variable domain in full, with the rest retrieved from reference TRBV3-1 and TRBJ1-4, is DTAVSQTPKYLVTQMGNDKSIKCEQNLGHDTMYWYKQDSKKFLKIMFSYNNKELIINETVPNRFSPKSPDKAHLNLHINSLELGDSAVYFCASSQEGRKLFFGSGTQLSVL.